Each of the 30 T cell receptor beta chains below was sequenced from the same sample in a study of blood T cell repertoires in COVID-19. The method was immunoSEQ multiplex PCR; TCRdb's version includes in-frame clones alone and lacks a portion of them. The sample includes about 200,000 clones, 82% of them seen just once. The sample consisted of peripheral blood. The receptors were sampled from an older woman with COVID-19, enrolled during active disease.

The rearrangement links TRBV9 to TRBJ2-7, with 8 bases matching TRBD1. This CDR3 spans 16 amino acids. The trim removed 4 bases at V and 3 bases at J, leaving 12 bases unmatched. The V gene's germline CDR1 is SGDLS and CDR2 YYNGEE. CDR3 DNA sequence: TGTGCCAGCAGCTATTTCCCTCGACAGGGGCTCTACGAGCAGTACTTC. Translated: CASSYFPRQGLYEQYF.

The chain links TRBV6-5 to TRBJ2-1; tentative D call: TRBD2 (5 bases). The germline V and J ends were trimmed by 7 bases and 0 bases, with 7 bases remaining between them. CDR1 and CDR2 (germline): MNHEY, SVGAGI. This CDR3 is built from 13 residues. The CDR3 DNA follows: TGTGCCAGCACCCGGGGCTCCTACAATGAGCAGTTCTTC. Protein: CASTRGSYNEQFF.

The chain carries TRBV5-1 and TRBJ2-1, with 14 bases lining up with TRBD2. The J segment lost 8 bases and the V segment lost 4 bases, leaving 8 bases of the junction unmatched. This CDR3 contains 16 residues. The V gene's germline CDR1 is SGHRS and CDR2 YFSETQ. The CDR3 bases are TGCGCCAGCAGCCCAACGACTAGCGGGGGGGCGGATGAGCAGTTCTTC. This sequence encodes CASSPTTSGGADEQFF.

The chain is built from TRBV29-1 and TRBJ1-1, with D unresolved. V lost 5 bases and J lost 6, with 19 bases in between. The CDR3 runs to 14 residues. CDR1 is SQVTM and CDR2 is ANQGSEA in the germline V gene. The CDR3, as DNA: TGCAGCGTTAACCACAGAGACCCCGGGGCTGAAGCTTTCTTT. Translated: CSVNHRDPGAEAFF.

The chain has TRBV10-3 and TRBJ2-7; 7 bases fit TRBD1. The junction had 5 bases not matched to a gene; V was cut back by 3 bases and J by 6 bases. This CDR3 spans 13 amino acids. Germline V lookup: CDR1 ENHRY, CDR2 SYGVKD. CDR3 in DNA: TGTGCCATCAGTGAAGAGGGGGCGGGCGAGCAGTACTTC. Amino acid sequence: CAISEEGAGEQYF.

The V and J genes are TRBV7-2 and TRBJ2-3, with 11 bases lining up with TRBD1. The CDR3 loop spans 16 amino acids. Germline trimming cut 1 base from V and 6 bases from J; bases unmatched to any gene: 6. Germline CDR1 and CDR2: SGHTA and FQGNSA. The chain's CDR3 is CASSLGWTGGGDTQYF. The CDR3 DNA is TGTGCCAGCAGCTTAGGTTGGACAGGGGGCGGCGATACGCAGTATTTT. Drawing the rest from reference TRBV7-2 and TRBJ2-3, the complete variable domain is GAGVSQSPSNKVTEKGKDVELRCDPISGHTALYWYRQSLGQGLEFLIYFQGNSAPDKSGLPSDRFSAERTGGSVSTLTIQRTQQEDSAVYLCASSLGWTGGGDTQYFGPGTRLTVL.

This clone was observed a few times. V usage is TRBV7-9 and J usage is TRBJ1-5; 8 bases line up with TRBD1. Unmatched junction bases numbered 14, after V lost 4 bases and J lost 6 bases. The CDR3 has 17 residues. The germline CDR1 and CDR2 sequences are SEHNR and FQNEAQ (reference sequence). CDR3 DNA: TGTGCCAGCAGCTCCCGAGACGGACAGGGACTGGCTCAGCCCCAGCATTTT. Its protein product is CASSSRDGQGLAQPQHF.

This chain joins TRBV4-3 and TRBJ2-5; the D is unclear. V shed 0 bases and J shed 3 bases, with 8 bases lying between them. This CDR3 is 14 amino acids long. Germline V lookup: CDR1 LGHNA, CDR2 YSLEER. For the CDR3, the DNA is TGCGCCAGCAGCCAAGACGGCCTAGAAGAGACCCAGTACTTC. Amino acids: CASSQDGLEETQYF.

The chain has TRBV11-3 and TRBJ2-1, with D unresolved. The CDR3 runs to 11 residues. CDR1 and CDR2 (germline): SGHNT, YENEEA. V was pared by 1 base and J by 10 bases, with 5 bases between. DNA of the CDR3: TGTGCCAGCAGCTTAGGGGCGGAGCAGTTCTTC. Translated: CASSLGAEQFF.

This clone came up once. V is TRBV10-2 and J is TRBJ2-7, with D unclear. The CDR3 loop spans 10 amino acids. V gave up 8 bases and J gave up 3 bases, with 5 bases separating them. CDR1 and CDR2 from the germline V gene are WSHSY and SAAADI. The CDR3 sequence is CASRFYEQYV. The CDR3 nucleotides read TGCGCCAGCCGGTTCTACGAGCAGTACGTC.

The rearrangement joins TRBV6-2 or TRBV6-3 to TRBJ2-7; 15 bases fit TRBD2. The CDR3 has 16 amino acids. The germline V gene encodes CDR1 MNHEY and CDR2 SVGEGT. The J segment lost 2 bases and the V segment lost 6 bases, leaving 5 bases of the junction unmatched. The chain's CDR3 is CASSGLAGGKTYEQYF. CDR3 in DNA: TGTGCCAGCAGCGGACTAGCGGGAGGGAAAACCTACGAGCAGTACTTC.

The CDR3 here is CASSPDRNEKLFF. The CDR3 nucleotides read TGTGCCAGCTCACCCGACAGGAACGAAAAACTGTTTTTT. This rearrangement joins TRBV18 to TRBJ1-4; D is possibly TRBD1 (6 bases). The V gene lost 3 bases and the J gene lost 8 bases, with 10 bases spanning the gap. The CDR3 totals 13 residues. Germline assignment: CDR1 KGHSH and CDR2 LQKENI.

Here the CDR3 DNA reads TGTGCCATCAGGGGAGCGGGAGGCCGTGTAAACAATGAGCAGTTCTTC. Encoded protein: CAIRGAGGRVNNEQFF. V is TRBV10-3 and J is TRBJ2-1; 9 nucleotides agree with TRBD2. The J segment lost 5 bases and the V segment lost 6 bases, leaving 11 bases of the junction unmatched. The CDR3 has 16 residues. Germline V gene data show CDR1 as ENHRY and CDR2 as SYGVKD.

The CDR3 DNA follows: TGTGCCACCAGTGATAATTCGGTAGGATCGGGCGGGGATGAGCAGTTCTTC. Protein: CATSDNSVGSGGDEQFF. This chain links TRBV24-1 with TRBJ2-1; tentative D call: TRBD2 (6 bases). The V gene's germline CDR1 is KGHDR and CDR2 SFDVKD. The germline V and J ends were trimmed by 3 bases and 8 bases, with 22 bases remaining between them. The CDR3 sequence is 17 residues long.

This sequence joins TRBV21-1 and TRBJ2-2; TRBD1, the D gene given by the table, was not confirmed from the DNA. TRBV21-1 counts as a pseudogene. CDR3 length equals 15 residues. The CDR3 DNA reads TGTGCCAGCTCCTTTTGGGGCGGTCACACCGGGGAGCTGTTTTTT. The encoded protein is CASSFWGGHTGELFF.

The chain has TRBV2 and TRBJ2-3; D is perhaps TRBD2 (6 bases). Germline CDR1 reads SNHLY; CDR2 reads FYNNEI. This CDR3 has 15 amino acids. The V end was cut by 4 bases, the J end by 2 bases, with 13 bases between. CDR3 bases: TGTGCCAGCAGTGTGCTGGGGACTTACACAGATACGCAGTATTTT. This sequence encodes CASSVLGTYTDTQYF.

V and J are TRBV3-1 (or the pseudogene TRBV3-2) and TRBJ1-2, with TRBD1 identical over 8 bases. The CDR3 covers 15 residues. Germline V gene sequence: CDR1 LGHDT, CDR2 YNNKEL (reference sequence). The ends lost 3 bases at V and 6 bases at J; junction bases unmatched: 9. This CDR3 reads CASSHVDREGDGYTF. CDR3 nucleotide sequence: TGTGCCAGCAGCCATGTGGACAGGGAGGGAGATGGCTACACCTTC.

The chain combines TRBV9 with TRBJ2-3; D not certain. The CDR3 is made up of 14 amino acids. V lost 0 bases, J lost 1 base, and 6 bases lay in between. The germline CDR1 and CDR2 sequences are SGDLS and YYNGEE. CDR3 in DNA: TGTGCCAGCAGCGTAGGGGCGCGCACAGATACGCAGTATTTT. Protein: CASSVGARTDTQYF.

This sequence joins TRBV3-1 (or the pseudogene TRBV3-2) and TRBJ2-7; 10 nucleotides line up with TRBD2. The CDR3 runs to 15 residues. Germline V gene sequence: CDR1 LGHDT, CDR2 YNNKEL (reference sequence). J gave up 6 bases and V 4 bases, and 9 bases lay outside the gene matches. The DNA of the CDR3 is TGTGCCAGCAGCCCTGGACTAGCGGTCCATTCCGAGCAGTACGTC. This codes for CASSPGLAVHSEQYV.

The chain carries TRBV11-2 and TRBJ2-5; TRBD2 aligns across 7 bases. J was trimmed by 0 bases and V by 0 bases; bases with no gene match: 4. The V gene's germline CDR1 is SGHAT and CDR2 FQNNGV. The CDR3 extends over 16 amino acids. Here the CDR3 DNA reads TGTGCCAGCAGCTTAGATCGGGGAGGGTACCAAGAGACCCAGTACTTC. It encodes CASSLDRGGYQETQYF.

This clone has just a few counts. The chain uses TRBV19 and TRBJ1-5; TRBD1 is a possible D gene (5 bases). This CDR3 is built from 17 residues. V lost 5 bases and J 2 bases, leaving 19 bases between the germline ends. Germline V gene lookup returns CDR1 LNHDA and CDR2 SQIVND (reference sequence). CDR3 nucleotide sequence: TGTGCCAGTAGTTCCGTTTCCGGGGGTCAGGGCAATCAGCCCCAGCATTTT. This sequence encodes CASSSVSGGQGNQPQHF.

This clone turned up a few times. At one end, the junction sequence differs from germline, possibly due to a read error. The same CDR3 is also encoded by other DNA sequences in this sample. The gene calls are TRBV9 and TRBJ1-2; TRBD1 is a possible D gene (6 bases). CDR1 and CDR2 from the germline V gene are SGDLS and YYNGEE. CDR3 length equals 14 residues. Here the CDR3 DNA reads TGCCCCCCCCGCGGGCGGGGGGCGGGGTATGGCTACACCTTC. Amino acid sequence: CPPRGRGAGYGYTF.

In DNA form, the CDR3 reads TGTGCCAGCAGCGTAGGGGCAGTGAACACTGAAGCTTTCTTT. Translation gives CASSVGAVNTEAFF. This chain links TRBV9 with TRBJ1-1; D not resolved. The CDR3 totals 14 residues. Germline assignment: CDR1 SGDLS and CDR2 YYNGEE. The V and J ends lost 0 bases and 0 bases respectively, with 6 bases between them.

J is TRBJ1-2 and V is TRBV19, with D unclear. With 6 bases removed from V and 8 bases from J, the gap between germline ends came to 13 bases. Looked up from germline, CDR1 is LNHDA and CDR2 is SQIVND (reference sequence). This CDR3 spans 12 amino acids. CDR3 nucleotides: TGTGCCAGTAGCCCTCCCGGCGGGGGCTACACCTTC. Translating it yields CASSPPGGGYTF. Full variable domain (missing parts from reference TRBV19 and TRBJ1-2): DGGITQSPKYLFRKEGQNVTLSCEQNLNHDAMYWYRQDPGQGLRLIYYSQIVNDFQKGDIAEGYSVSREKKESFPLTVTSAQKNPTAFYLCASSPPGGGYTFGSGTRLTVV.

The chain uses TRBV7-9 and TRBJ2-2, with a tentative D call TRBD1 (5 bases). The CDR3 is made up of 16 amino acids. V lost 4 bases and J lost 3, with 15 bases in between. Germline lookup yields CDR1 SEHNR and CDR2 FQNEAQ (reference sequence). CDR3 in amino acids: CASSSPLTEHTGELFF. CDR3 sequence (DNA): TGTGCCAGCAGCTCCCCTTTGACAGAACACACCGGGGAGCTGTTTTTT. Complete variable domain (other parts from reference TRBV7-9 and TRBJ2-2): DTGVSQNPRHKITKRGQNVTFRCDPISEHNRLYWYRQTLGQGPEFLTYFQNEAQLEKSRLLSDRFSAERPKGSFSTLEIQRTEQGDSAMYLCASSSPLTEHTGELFFGEGSRLTVL.

The chain's CDR3 is CASSPGGAGYNEQFF. The DNA for the CDR3 is TGTGCCAGCTCACCAGGTGGAGCTGGGTACAATGAGCAGTTCTTC. The J gene is TRBJ2-1, the V gene TRBV18; D gene uncertain. CDR3 length: 15 amino acids. Trimming left V 2 bases short and J 4 bases short, with 12 bases between. Germline CDR1 is KGHSH and CDR2 is LQKENI.

The CDR3 bases are TGTGCCAGCTCACCACCGCGGAGGGAACGCACAGATACGCAGTATTTT. As protein: CASSPPRRERTDTQYF. This chain joins TRBV18 and TRBJ2-3; TRBD2 might be the D (6 bases). CDR3 size: 16 residues. Looked up from germline, CDR1 is KGHSH and CDR2 is LQKENI. The ends were cut back, 0 bases at V and 1 base at J, with 11 bases in the middle.

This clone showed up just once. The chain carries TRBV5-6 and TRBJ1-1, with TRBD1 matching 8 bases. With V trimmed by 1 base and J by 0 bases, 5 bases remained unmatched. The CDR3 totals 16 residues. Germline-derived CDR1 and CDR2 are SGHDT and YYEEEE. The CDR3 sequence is CASSLMYRGMNTEAFF. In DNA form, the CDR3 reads TGTGCCAGCAGCTTGATGTACAGGGGGATGAACACTGAAGCTTTCTTT.

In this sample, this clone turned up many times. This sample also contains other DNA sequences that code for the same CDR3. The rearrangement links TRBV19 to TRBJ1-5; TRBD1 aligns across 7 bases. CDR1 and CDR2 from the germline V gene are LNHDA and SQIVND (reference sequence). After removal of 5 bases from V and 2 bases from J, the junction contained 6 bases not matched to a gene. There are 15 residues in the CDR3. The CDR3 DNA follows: TGTGCCAGTAGTCCCTTAGGGACAGGCAATCAGCCCCAGCATTTT. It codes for CASSPLGTGNQPQHF.

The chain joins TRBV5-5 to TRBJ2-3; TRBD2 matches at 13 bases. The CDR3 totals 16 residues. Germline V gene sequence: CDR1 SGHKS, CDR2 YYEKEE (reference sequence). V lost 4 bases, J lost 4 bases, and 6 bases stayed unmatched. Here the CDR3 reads CASSRTSGRLADTQYF. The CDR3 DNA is TGTGCCAGCAGCCGGACTAGCGGGAGATTGGCAGATACGCAGTATTTT.